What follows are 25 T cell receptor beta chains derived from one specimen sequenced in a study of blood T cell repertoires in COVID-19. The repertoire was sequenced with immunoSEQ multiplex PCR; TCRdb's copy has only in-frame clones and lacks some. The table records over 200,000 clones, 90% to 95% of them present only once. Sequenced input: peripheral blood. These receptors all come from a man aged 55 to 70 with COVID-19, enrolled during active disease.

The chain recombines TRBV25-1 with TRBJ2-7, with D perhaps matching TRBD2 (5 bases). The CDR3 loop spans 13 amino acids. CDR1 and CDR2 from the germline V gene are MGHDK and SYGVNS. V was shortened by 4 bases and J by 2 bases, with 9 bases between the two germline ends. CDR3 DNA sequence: TGTGCCAGCAGTGGAAACGGGGCCTACGAGCAGTACTTC. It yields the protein CASSGNGAYEQYF.

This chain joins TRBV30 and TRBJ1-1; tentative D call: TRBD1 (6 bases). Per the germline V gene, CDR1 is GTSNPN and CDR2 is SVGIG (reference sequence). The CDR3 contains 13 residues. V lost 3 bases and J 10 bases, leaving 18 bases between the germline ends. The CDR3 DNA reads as TGTGCCTGGAGCCCGGGGGGGGGCGGTTTAGCTTTCTTT. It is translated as CAWSPGGGGLAFF.

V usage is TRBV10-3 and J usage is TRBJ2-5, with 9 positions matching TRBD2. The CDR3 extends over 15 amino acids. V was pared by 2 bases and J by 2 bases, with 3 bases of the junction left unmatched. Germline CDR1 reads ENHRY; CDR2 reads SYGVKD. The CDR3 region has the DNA TGTGCCATCAGTGAGGCGCTAGCGGGACAAGAGACCCAGTACTTC. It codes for CAISEALAGQETQYF.

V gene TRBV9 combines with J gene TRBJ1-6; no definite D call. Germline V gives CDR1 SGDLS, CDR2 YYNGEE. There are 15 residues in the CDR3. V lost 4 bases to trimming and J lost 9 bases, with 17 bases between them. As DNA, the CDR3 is TGTGCCAGCAGCAAACAAAGCGGCGTTATTTCACCCCTCCACTTT. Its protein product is CASSKQSGVISPLHF.

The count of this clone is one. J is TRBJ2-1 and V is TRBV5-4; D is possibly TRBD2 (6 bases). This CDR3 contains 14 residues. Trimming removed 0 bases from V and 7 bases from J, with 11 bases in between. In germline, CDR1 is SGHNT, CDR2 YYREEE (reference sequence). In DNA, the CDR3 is TGTGCCAGCAGCTTGGCGGTGCGGGATAATGAGCAGTTCTTC. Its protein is CASSLAVRDNEQFF.

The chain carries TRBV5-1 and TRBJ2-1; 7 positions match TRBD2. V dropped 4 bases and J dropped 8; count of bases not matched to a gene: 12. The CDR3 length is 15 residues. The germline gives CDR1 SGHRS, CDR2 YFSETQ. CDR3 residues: CASSAGGRGTYEQFF. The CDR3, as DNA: TGCGCCAGCAGCGCAGGCGGGAGAGGTACATATGAGCAGTTCTTC.

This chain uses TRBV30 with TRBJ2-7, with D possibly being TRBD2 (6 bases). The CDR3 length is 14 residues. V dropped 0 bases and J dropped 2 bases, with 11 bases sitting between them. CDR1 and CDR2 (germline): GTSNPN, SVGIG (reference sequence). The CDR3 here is CAWSVGGSTYEQYF. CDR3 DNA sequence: TGTGCCTGGAGTGTGGGGGGTTCGACCTACGAGCAGTACTTC.

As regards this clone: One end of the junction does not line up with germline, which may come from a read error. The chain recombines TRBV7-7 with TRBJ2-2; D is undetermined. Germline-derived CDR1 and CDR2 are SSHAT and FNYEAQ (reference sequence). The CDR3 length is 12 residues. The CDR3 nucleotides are TGTGCTAGCAGCTTTCCGGCCGGGGAGCTGTTTTTT. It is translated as CASSFPAGELFF.

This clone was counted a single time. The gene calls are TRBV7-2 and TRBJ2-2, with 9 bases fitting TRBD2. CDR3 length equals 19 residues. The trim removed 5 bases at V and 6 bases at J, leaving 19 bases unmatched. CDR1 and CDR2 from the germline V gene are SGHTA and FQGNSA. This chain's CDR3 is CASSPAASGISRFAGELFF. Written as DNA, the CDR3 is TGTGCCAGCAGCCCCGCGGCTAGCGGGATTTCGAGATTCGCCGGGGAGCTGTTTTTT.

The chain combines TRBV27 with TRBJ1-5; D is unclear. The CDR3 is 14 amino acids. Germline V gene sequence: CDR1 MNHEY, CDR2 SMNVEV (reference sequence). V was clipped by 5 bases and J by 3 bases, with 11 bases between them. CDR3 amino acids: CASSRNSINQPQHF. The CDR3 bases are TGTGCCAGCAGTCGTAACAGCATCAATCAGCCCCAGCATTTT.

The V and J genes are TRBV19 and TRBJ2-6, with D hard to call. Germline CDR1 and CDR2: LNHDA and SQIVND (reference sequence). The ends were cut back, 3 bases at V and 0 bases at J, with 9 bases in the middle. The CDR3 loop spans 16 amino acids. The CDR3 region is CASSISESSGANVLTF. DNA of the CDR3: TGTGCCAGTAGTATTAGTGAGAGCTCTGGGGCCAACGTCCTGACTTTC.

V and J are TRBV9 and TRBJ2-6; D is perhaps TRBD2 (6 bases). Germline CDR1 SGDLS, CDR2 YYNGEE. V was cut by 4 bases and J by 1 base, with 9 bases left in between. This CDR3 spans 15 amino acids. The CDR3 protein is CASSLGGSGANVLTF. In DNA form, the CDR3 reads TGTGCCAGCAGCCTGGGGGGTTCTGGGGCCAACGTCCTGACTTTC.

For the CDR3, the DNA is TGTGCCAGCTCGGGGGGCGCCATGAACACTGAAGCTTTCTTT. Its translation is CASSGGAMNTEAFF. This chain joins TRBV2 and TRBJ1-1; a possible D gene is TRBD1 (6 bases). CDR1 SNHLY and CDR2 FYNNEI come from the germline V gene. This CDR3 is built from 14 residues. Trimming took off 8 bases at V and 0 bases at J, with 13 bases between the two ends.

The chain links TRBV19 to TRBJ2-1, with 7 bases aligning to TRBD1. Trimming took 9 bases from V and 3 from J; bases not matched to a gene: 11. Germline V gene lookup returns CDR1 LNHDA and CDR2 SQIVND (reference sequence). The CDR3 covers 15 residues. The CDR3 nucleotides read TGTGCCAGCGCATCAACAGGGGTAGGCTACAATGAGCAGTTCTTC. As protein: CASASTGVGYNEQFF.

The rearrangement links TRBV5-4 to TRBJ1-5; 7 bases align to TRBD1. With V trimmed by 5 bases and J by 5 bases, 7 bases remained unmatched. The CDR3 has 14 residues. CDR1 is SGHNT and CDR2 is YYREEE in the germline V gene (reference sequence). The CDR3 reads CASSQGGADQPQHF. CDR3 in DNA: TGTGCCAGCAGTCAGGGGGGCGCCGATCAGCCCCAGCATTTT.

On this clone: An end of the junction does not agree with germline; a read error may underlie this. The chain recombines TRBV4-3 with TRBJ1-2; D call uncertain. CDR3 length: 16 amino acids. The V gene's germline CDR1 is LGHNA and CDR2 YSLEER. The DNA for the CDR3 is TGCGCCAGCAGCCAAGGTGGAGGCGGAGGGTCCTATAGCTACACCTTC. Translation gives CASSQGGGGGSYSYTF.

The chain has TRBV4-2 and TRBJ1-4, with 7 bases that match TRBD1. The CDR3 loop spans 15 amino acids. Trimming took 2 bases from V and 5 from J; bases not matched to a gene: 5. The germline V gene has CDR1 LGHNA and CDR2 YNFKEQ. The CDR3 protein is CASSQPTGLNEKLFF. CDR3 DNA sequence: TGTGCCAGCAGCCAACCGACAGGGTTGAATGAAAAACTGTTTTTT.

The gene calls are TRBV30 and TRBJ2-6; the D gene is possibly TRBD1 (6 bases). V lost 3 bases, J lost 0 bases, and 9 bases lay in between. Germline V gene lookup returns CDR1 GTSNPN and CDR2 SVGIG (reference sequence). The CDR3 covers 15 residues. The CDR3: CAWRDRTSGANVLTF. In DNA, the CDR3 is TGTGCCTGGAGAGACAGGACCTCTGGGGCCAACGTCCTGACTTTC.

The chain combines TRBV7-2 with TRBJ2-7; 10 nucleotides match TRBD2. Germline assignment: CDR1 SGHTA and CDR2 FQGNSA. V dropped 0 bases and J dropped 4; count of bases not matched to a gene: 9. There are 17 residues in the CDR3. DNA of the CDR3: TGTGCCAGCAGCTTAGCGAAACGGAGCGGGAGGGATTACGAGCAGTACTTC. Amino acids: CASSLAKRSGRDYEQYF.

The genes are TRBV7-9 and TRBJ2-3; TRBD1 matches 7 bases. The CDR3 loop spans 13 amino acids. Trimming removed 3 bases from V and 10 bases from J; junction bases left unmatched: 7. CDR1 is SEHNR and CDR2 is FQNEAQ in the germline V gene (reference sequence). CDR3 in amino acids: CASSLSGTEAQYF. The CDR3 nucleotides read TGTGCCAGCAGCTTGTCCGGGACAGAGGCGCAGTATTTT.

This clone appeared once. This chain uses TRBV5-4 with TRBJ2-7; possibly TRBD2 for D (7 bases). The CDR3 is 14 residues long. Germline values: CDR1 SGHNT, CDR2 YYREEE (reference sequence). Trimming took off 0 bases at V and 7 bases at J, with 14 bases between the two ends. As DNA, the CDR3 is TGTGCCAGCAGCTTGGACGGGGGGCCTTTTGAGCAGTACTTC. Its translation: CASSLDGGPFEQYF.

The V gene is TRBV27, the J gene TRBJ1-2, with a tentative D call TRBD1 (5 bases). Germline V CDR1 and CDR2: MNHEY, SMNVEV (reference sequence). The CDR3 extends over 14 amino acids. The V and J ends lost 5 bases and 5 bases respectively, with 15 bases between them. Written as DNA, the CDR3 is TGTGCCAGCAGTCTAAGCAGGGATGATTATGGCTACACCTTC. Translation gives CASSLSRDDYGYTF.

The CDR3 DNA sequence: TGTGCCAGTACGACAGGGGGCACTGAAGCTTTCTTT. The encoded protein is CASTTGGTEAFF. This chain uses TRBV19 with TRBJ1-1; 9 nucleotides agree with TRBD1. V trimming: 7 bases; J trimming: 4 bases; junction bases outside the gene matches: 1. Germline V gene lookup returns CDR1 LNHDA and CDR2 SQIVND (reference sequence). This CDR3 has 12 residues.

CDR3 bases: TGTGCCAGCAGCTCCGGGACAGGGGGCTACACCGGGGAGCTGTTTTTT. Residues: CASSSGTGGYTGELFF. The chain is built from TRBV5-4 and TRBJ2-2; 12 bases match TRBD1. This CDR3 has 16 residues. J was trimmed by 3 bases and V by 3 bases; bases with no gene match: 3. Germline-derived CDR1 and CDR2 are SGHNT and YYREEE (reference sequence).

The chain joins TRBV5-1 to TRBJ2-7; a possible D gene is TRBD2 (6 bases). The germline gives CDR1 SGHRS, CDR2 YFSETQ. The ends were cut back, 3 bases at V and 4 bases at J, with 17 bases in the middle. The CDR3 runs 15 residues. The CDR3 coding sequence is TGCGCCAGCAGCTCGGTCAAGGGTGGGAGGTACGAGCAGTACTTC. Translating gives CASSSVKGGRYEQYF.